Following are 6 T cell receptor beta chains from one sample sequenced in a study of blood T cell repertoires in COVID-19. Here immunoSEQ multiplex PCR was the method, and the copy in TCRdb shows in-frame clones only, minus some. The table includes 130,000 to 150,000 clones, around 84% detected once. Material: peripheral blood. All receptors derive from a human donor in a cohort sampled during active COVID-19.

The chain has TRBV7-2 and TRBJ2-1; 8 bases line up with TRBD2. Germline CDR1 and CDR2: SGHTA and FQGNSA. After removal of 5 bases from V and 13 bases from J, the junction contained 10 bases not matched to a gene. CDR3 size: 13 residues. The CDR3 DNA follows: TGTGCCAGCAGCACGGGACTAGATGTTCCCCAGTTCTTC. Protein product: CASSTGLDVPQFF.

This clone has only a few counts. V gene TRBV14 combines with J gene TRBJ1-6; D possibly corresponds to TRBD1 (5 bases). The CDR3 totals 14 residues. Germline V gene data show CDR1 as SGHDN and CDR2 as FVKESK. Trimming cost V 3 bases and J 6 bases, with 9 bases left between them. CDR3 nucleotide sequence: TGTGCCAGCAGCCATTTACAGGTTAATTCACCCCTCCACTTT. Residues: CASSHLQVNSPLHF.

The chain is built from TRBV5-4 and TRBJ1-2; the match to TRBD1 covers 8 bases. This CDR3 has 13 residues. V was clipped by 6 bases and J by 10 bases; unmatched bases: 11. Germline V gene data show CDR1 as SGHNT and CDR2 as YYREEE (reference sequence). The CDR3 spells CASNFPGQEDYTF. CDR3 nucleotides: TGTGCCAGCAACTTCCCGGGACAGGAAGACTACACCTTC.

This clone appeared a few times. The CDR3 DNA sequence: TGTGCCAGCAGCTTAATAGGGGACACCGGGGAGCTGTTTTTT. This codes for CASSLIGDTGELFF. V is TRBV7-9 and J is TRBJ2-2, with D tentatively TRBD1 (5 bases). In germline, CDR1 is SEHNR, CDR2 FQNEAQ (reference sequence). Trimming removed 2 bases at V and 3 bases at J, with 7 bases between. This CDR3 comprises 14 residues.

V is TRBV4-1 and J is TRBJ1-5, with TRBD1 matching 9 bases. With 0 bases clipped from V and 2 bases from J, the junction kept 2 bases outside the gene matches. The CDR3 loop spans 16 amino acids. Per germline, CDR1 MGHRA and CDR2 YSYEKL. The DNA of the CDR3 is TGCGCCAGCAGCCAAGAGACAGGGGGTGGCAATCAGCCCCAGCATTTT. It codes for CASSQETGGGNQPQHF.

The rearrangement uses TRBV5-4 and TRBJ1-4; D gene uncertain. Per the germline V gene, CDR1 is SGHNT and CDR2 is YYREEE (reference sequence). This CDR3 comprises 14 residues. Trimming took 6 bases from V and 5 from J, leaving 14 bases between them. The CDR3 DNA reads as TGTGCCAGCACCACACGACGAGGGAATGAAAAACTGTTTTTT. Amino acid sequence: CASTTRRGNEKLFF.